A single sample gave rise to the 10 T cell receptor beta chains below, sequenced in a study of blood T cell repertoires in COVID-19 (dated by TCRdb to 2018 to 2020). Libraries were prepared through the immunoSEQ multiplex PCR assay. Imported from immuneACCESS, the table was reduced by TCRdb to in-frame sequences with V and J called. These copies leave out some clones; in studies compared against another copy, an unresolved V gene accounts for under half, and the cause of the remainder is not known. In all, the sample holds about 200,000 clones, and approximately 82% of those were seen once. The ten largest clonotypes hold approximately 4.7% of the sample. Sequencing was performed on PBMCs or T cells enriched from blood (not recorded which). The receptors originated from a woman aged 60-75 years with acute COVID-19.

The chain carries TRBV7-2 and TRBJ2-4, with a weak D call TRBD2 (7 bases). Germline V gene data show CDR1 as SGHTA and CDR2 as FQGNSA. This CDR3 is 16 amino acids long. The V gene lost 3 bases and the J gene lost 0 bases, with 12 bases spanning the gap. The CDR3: CASSLGGGRAKNIQYF. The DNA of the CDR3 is TGTGCCAGCAGCTTGGGGGGCGGGAGAGCCAAAAACATTCAGTACTTC.

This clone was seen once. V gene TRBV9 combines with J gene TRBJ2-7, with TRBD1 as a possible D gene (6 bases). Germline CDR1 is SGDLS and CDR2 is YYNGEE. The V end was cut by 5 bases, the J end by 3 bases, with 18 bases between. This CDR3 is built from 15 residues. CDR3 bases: TGTGCCAGCAGTGAGTCTCAGGGGCTCGGCTACGAGCAGTACTTC. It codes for CASSESQGLGYEQYF.

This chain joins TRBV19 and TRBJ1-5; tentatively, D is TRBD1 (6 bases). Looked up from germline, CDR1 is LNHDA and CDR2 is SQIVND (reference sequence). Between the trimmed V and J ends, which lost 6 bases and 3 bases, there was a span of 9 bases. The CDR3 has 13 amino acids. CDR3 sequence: CASSTGYNQPQHF. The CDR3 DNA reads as TGTGCCAGTAGCACAGGGTACAATCAGCCCCAGCATTTT.

CDR3 nucleotide sequence: TGTGCCAGCAGCCGGTTACGATCGGGGACAGGGGTTAACTATGGCTACACCTTC. It is translated as CASSRLRSGTGVNYGYTF. The chain links TRBV14 to TRBJ1-2; 10 bases align to TRBD1. Trimming took 4 bases from V and 1 from J; bases not matched to a gene: 12. This CDR3 has 18 amino acids. Germline V gene sequence: CDR1 SGHDN, CDR2 FVKESK.

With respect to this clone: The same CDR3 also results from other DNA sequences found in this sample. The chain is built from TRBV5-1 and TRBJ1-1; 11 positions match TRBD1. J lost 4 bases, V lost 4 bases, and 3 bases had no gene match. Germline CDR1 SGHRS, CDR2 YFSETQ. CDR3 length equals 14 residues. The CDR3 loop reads CASSPGQGGTEAFF. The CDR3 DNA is TGCGCCAGCAGCCCGGGACAGGGGGGCACTGAAGCTTTCTTT.

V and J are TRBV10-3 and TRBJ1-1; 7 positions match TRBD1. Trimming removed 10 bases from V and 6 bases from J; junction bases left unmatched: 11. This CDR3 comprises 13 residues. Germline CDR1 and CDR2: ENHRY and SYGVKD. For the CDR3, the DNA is TGTGCCAGTAGAGACAGGGAGGAAGCTGAAGCTTTCTTT. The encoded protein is CASRDREEAEAFF.

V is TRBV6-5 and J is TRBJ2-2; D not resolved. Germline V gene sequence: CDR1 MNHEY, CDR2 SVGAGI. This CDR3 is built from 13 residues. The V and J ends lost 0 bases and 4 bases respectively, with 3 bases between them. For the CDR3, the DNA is TGTGCCAGCAGTTACTCGGCCACCGGGGAGCTGTTTTTT. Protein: CASSYSATGELFF.

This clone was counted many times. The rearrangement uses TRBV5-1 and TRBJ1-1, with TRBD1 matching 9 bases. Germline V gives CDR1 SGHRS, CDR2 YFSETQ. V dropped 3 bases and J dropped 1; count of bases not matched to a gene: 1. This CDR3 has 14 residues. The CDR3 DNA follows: TGCGCCAGCAGCTCGGGACAGGGGAACACTGAAGCTTTCTTT. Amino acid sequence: CASSSGQGNTEAFF.

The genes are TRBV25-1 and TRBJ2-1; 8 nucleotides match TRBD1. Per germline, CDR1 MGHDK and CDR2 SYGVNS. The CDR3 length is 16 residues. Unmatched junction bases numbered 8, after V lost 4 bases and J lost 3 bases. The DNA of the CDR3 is TGTGCCAGCAGTGGTCGGGACAGGTTAGGCTACAATGAGCAGTTCTTC. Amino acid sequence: CASSGRDRLGYNEQFF.

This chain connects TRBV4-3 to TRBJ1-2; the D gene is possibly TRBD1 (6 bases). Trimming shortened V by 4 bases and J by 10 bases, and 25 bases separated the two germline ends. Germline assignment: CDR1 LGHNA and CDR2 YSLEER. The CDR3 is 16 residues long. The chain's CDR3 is CASSRVKAGAIGAYTF. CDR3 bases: TGCGCCAGCAGCCGCGTCAAGGCGGGGGCTATCGGGGCCTACACCTTC.